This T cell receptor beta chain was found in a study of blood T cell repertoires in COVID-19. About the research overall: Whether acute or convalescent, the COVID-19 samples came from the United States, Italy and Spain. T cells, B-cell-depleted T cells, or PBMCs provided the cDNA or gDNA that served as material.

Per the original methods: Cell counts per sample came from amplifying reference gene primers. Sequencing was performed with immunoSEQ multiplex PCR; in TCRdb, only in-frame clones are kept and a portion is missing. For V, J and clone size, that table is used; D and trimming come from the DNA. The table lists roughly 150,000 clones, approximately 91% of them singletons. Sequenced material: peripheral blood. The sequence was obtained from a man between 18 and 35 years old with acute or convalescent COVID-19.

DNA of the CDR3: TGCAGCGTTGAGACAGGGGCTGAAGCTTTCTTT. Residues: CSVETGAEAFF. The V gene is TRBV29-1, the J gene TRBJ1-1; 8 bases are a match to TRBD1. Losses at the gene ends were 3 bases for V and 6 bases for J; bases not matched to a gene: 0. The V gene's germline CDR1 is SQVTM and CDR2 ANQGSEA. The CDR3 has 11 amino acids.